The rows below give T cell receptor beta chains drawn from one sample of a study of blood T cell repertoires in COVID-19. The table came from immunoSEQ multiplex PCR; TCRdb's copy has only in-frame clones and leaves some out. The sample lists over 200,000 clones, roughly 80% occurring once. The sample was peripheral blood. Receptors originate from a woman aged 80 or over with active or convalescent COVID-19. Both conserved end residues are part of each CDR3. D genes are given only for firm matches. Clone size is shown for a subset of rows, as once, few, many or a class of expanded clone.

TRBD2 | TRBJ2-1 | TRBV6-5 | - | TGTGCCAGCAGGGAGCGGGGGGGACCCTCGGAGCAGTTCTTC | CASRERGGPSEQFF
- | TRBJ2-5 | TRBV5-1 | - | TGCGCCAGCAGCTCCTCCCAAGAGACCCAGTACTTC | CASSSSQETQYF
TRBD2 | TRBJ2-2 | TRBV2 | - | TGTGCCAGCAAGGAAGTATTAGCGGGGGGCGGGGAGCTGTTTTTT | CASKEVLAGGGELFF
- | TRBJ2-7 | TRBV11-2 | - | TGTGCCAGCAGCTTAAGAATGGCCCTGGAGACGGGTGAGCAGTACTTC | CASSLRMALETGEQYF
TRBD1 | TRBJ1-5 | TRBV7-8 | - | TGTGCCAGCAGCGCCGTGGGACAGTACAATCAGCCCCAGCATTTT | CASSAVGQYNQPQHF
TRBD2 | TRBJ2-7 | TRBV5-1 | - | TGCGCCAGCAGCGGGGGACTAAGGGCGACCTACGAGCAGTACTTC | CASSGGLRATYEQYF
- | TRBJ2-1 | TRBV6-1 | once | TGTGCCAGCAGTGAAACCCCGGACAGAAGGGAGTTCTTC | CASSETPDRREFF
TRBD1 | TRBJ2-7 | TRBV7-8 | once | TGTGCCAGCAGCAAAACGGGACAGGCCTACGAGCAGTACTTC | CASSKTGQAYEQYF
- | TRBJ1-5 | TRBV12-3/TRBV12-4 | - | TGTGCCAGCGGGGGGGATACTCAGCCCCAGCATTTT | CASGGDTQPQHF
- | TRBJ2-1 | TRBV6-5 | - | TGTGCCAGCAGACCCAGCTCCTACAATGAGCAGTTCTTC | CASRPSSYNEQFF
- | TRBJ1-2 | TRBV5-1 | - | TGCGCCAGCAGCTTGGAGCAGGGCCGAGTCTACACCTTC | CASSLEQGRVYTF
TRBD2 | TRBJ2-7 | TRBV5-5 | - | TGTGCCAGCAGCTTGAGGTCCCGGCTAGCGGGAGTCTCTCAGGCCGAGCAGTACTTC | CASSLRSRLAGVSQAEQYF
TRBD1 | TRBJ2-4 | TRBV7-3 | - | TGTGCCAGCAGCTTAGGACAGGGGGCCGGCTCCCAAAACATTCAGTACTTC | CASSLGQGAGSQNIQYF
TRBD1 | TRBJ1-3 | TRBV7-9 | once | TGTGCCAGCAGCTCAGATGACAGGGGCTCTGGAAACACCATATATTTT | CASSSDDRGSGNTIYF
- | TRBJ1-5 | TRBV30 | - | TGTGCCTGGAGTGCGAAGCACAATCAGCCCCAGCATTTT | CAWSAKHNQPQHF
- | TRBJ1-1 | TRBV7-9 | - | TGTGCCAGCAGCTTTACGACATCGAACACTGAAGCTTTCTTT | CASSFTTSNTEAFF
TRBD1 | TRBJ2-4 | TRBV5-6 | - | TGTGCCAGCAGCTCAAACAGGGGAGCCAAAAACATTCAGTACTTC | CASSSNRGAKNIQYF
TRBD1 | TRBJ1-3 | TRBV5-1 | - | TGCGCCAGCAGCTTGGCACAGGGGGACACCATATATTTT | CASSLAQGDTIYF
TRBD1 | TRBJ2-7 | TRBV3-1/TRBV3-2 | many | TGTGCCAGCAGCCAGCTCAGGGGGTCTTCCGAGCAGTACTTC | CASSQLRGSSEQYF
- | TRBJ2-7 | TRBV5-1 | few | TGCGCCAGCAGCTTGGGTCCAGGTGACCTCTACGAGCAGTACTTC | CASSLGPGDLYEQYF
TRBD1 | TRBJ1-2 | TRBV25-1 | - | TGTGCCAGCAGTCCCCCCGACAGGGGGGAGGTTGGCTACACCTTC | CASSPPDRGEVGYTF
TRBD1 | TRBJ1-5 | TRBV5-1 | - | TGCGCCAGCAGCTCTACAGGGGATAACAATCAGCCCCAGCATTTT | CASSSTGDNNQPQHF
TRBD1 | TRBJ1-5 | TRBV4-1 | few | TGCGCCAGCAGCCAAAACATCGATAGGGGGCGAGGTCAGCCCCAGCATTTT | CASSQNIDRGRGQPQHF
TRBD2 | TRBJ2-7 | TRBV7-2 | - | TGTGCCAGCAGTCAAGGGTCTAGCGGGAGCTACGAGCAGTACTTC | CASSQGSSGSYEQYF
- | TRBJ1-1 | TRBV11-3 | - | TGTGCCAGCAGCTTTTCGGGGGGAAAAATTGAAGCTTTCTTT | CASSFSGGKIEAFF
- | TRBJ2-5 | TRBV28 | few | TGTGCCAGCACCCCGGGAGCCTGGAAGGAGACCCAGTACTTC | CASTPGAWKETQYF
- | TRBJ2-7 | TRBV3-1/TRBV3-2 | - | TGTGCCAGCAGCCCCTCAGGGGTTCCCTACGAGCAGTACTTC | CASSPSGVPYEQYF
TRBD1 | TRBJ1-5 | TRBV10-3 | few | TGTGCCATCAGTGAGTCAACGGGACAGGGCCAGCAGCCCCAGCATTTT | CAISESTGQGQQPQHF
TRBD2 | TRBJ2-1 | TRBV7-2 | - | TGTGCCAGCAGCCGGAGCGGGAACTCCTACAATGAGCAGTTCTTC | CASSRSGNSYNEQFF
- | TRBJ2-2 | TRBV4-2 | - | TGTGCCAGCAGCCAAGATCGGGGAACTACAGACACCGGGGAGCTGTTTTTT | CASSQDRGTTDTGELFF
TRBD1 | TRBJ1-4 | TRBV5-1 | few | TGCGCCAGCAGCTGGACAGGGGGTGATGAAAAACTGTTTTTT | CASSWTGGDEKLFF
TRBD2 | TRBJ2-5 | TRBV7-9 | - | TGTGCCAGCAGCACCCGGGGAGGGGCAGAGACCCAGTACTTC | CASSTRGGAETQYF
TRBD2 | TRBJ2-7 | TRBV7-2 | - | TGTGCCAGCAGCATAACCGGGACTAGCGGGGACGAGCAGTACTTC | CASSITGTSGDEQYF
TRBD2 | TRBJ2-1 | TRBV5-1 | - | TGCGCCAGCTATGGCGGGGGGGGCTCCTACAATGAGCAGTTCTTC | CASYGGGGSYNEQFF
TRBD1 | TRBJ1-1 | TRBV6-5 | once | TGTGCCAGCATCGAATTTACAGGGGTAAACACTGAAGCTTTCTTT | CASIEFTGVNTEAFF
- | TRBJ2-7 | TRBV4-3 | - | TGCGCCAGCAGCCATTACTTGAGGGCAGGGGACCCCTACGAGCAGTACTTC | CASSHYLRAGDPYEQYF
TRBD1 | TRBJ2-6 | TRBV19 | few | TGTGCCAGTAGCTCGGGACAGGGGGCGGTTGGTGGGGCCAACGTCCTGACTTTC | CASSSGQGAVGGANVLTF
TRBD1 | TRBJ1-6 | TRBV7-6 | - | TGTGCCAGCAGCCGCGGGACAGCGGATAATTCACCCCTCCACTTT | CASSRGTADNSPLHF
- | TRBJ1-2 | TRBV7-9 | - | TGTGCCAGCAGCTTATACAGCGGGGTTGATGGCTACACCTTC | CASSLYSGVDGYTF
- | TRBJ1-1 | TRBV6-5 | - | TGTGCCAGCAGCCTGGAGGAAAACACTGAAGCTTTCTTT | CASSLEENTEAFF
TRBD1 | TRBJ1-2 | TRBV5-1 | - | TGCGCCAGCAGCTTGGACAGGGGCTATGGCTACACCTTC | CASSLDRGYGYTF
- | TRBJ2-7 | TRBV2 | - | TGTGCCAGCAGGGTCCAACTAGCAGGCAACGAGCAGTACTTC | CASRVQLAGNEQYF
- | TRBJ1-1 | TRBV19 | once | TGTGCCAGTAGTAGAAACAGGGAGAACACTGAAGCTTTCTTT | CASSRNRENTEAFF
- | TRBJ2-2 | TRBV6-2/TRBV6-3 | few | TGTGCCAGCAGTGCAGACTTCACCGGGGAGCTGTTTTTT | CASSADFTGELFF
- | TRBJ2-1 | TRBV6-5 | - | TGTGCCAGCAAACAGGGTTCGTTTGATGAGCAGTTCTTC | CASKQGSFDEQFF
- | TRBJ2-7 | TRBV6-5 | - | TGTGCCAGCACTGGGGCCTCCTACGAGCAGTACTTC | CASTGASYEQYF